The clone carrying this TCR beta chain was seen just once. The target antigen is unknown. The data stem from a study of Tregs in tolerant kidney transplant recipients. Study-level results: Activated donor B cell expansion appeared to reveal the most relevant donor-specific TCRbeta repertoire.

Assay: immunoSEQ multiplex PCR; the TCRdb copy retains only in-frame clones and omits some. In the table there are about 240,000 clones, about four fifths of which are singletons. V gave up 7 bases and J gave up 1 base, with 12 bases separating them. Germline CDR1 WNHNN, CDR2 SYGVQD (reference sequence). The CDR3 covers 14 residues. Sequenced material: CD4+ T cells from blood. The gene calls are TRBV10-1 and TRBJ2-3, with D hard to call. This TCR was sampled from a human donor in good health. This CDR3 reads CASNEGFGTDTQYF. The CDR3 bases are TGCGCCAGCAACGAAGGATTCGGCACAGATACGCAGTATTTT.